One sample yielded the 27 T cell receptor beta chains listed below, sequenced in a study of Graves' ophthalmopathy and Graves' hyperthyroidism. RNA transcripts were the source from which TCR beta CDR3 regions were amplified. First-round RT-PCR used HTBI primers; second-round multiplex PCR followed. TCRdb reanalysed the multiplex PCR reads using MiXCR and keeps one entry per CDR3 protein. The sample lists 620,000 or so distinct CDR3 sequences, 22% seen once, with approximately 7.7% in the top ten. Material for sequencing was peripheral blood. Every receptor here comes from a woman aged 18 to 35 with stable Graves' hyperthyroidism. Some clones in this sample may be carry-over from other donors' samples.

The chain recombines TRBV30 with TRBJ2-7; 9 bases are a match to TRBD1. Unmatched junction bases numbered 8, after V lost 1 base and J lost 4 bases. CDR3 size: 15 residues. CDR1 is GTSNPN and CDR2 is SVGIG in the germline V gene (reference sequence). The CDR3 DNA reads TGTGCCTGGAGTGAGGGACAGGGAAGGATATACGAGCAGTACTTC. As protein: CAWSEGQGRIYEQYF. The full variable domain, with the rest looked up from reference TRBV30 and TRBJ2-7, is SQTIHQWPATLVQPVGSPLSLECTVEGTSNPNLYWYRQAAGRGLQLLFYSVGIGQISSEVPQNLSASRPQDRQFILSSKKLLLSDSGFYLCAWSEGQGRIYEQYFGPGTRLTVT.

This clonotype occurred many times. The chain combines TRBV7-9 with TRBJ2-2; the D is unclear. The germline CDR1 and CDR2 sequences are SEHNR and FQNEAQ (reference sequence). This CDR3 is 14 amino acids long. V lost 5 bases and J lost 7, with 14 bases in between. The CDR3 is CASSPPTAYGELFF. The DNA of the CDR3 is TGTGCCAGCAGCCCCCCGACGGCCTACGGGGAGCTGTTTTTT.

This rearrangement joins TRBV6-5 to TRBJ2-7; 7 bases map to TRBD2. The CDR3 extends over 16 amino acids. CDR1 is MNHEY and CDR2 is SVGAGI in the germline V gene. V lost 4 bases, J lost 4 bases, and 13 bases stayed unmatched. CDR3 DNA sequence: TGTGCCAGCAGTTGGACACGCGGGAGAATTGGGTACGAGCAGTACTTC. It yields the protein CASSWTRGRIGYEQYF.

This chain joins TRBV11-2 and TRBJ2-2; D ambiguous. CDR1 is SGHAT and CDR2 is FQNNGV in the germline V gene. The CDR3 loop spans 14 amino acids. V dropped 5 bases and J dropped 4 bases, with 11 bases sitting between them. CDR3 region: CASSVDPGTGELFF. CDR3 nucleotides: TGTGCCAGCAGCGTGGATCCGGGCACCGGGGAGCTGTTTTTT.

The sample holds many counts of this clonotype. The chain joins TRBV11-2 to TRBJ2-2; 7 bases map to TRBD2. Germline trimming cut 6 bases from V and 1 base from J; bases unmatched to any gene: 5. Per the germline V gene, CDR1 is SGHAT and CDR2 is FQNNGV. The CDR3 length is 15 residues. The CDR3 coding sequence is TGTGCCAGCAGGGGGGGGTACAAGAACACCGGGGAGCTGTTTTTT. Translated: CASRGGYKNTGELFF.

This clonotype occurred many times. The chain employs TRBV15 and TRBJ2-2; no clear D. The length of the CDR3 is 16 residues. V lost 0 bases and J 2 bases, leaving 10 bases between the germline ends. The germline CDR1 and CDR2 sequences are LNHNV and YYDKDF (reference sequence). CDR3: CATSRDRTENTGELFF. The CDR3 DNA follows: TGTGCCACCAGCAGAGATCGCACAGAAAACACCGGGGAGCTGTTTTTT.

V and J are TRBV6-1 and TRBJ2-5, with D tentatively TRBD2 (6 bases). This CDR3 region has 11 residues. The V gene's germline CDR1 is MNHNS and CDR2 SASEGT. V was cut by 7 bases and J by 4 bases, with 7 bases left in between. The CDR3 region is CASTSVETQYF. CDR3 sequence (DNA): TGTGCCAGCACTAGCGTAGAGACCCAGTACTTC.

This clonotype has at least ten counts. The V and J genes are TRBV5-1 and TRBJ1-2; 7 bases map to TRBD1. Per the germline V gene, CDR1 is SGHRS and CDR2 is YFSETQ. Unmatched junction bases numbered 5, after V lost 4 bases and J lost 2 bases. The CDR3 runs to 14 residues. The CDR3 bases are TGCGCCAGCAGCAACAAGACAGGGAACTATGGCTACACCTTC. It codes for CASSNKTGNYGYTF. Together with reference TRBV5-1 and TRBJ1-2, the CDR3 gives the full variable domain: KAGVTQTPRYLIKTRGQQVTLSCSPISGHRSVSWYQQTPGQGLQFLFEYFSETQRNKGNFPGRFSGRQFSNSRSEMNVSTLELGDSALYLCASSNKTGNYGYTFGSGTRLTVV.

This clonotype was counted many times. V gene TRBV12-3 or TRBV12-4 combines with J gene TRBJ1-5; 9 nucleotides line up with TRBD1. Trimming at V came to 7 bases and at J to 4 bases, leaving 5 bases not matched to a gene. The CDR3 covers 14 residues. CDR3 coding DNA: TGTGCCAGCACCTTGACAGGGGGGAATCAGCCCCAGCATTTT. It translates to CASTLTGGNQPQHF.

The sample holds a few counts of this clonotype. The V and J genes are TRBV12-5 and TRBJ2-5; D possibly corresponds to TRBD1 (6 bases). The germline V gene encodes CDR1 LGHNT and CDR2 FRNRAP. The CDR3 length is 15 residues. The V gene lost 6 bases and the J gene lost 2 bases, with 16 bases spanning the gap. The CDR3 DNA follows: TGTGCTAGTGGACGCGACGGGACAACACAAGAGACCCAGTACTTC. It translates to CASGRDGTTQETQYF.

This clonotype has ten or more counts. The CDR3 region has the DNA TGCAGTGTCAGCCCCGGACGGAACACTGAAGCTTTCTTT. The encoded protein is CSVSPGRNTEAFF. This chain links TRBV20-1 with TRBJ1-1, with D uncertain. CDR1 and CDR2 from the germline V gene are DFQATT and SNEGSKA (reference sequence). V shed 7 bases and J shed 1 base, with 13 bases lying between them. This CDR3 contains 13 residues.

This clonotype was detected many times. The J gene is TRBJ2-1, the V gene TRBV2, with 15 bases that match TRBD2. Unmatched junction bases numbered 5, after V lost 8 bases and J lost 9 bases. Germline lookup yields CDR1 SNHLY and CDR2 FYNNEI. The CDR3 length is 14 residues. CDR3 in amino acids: CASLGTSGRSEQFF. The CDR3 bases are TGTGCCAGCCTCGGGACTAGCGGGAGGAGTGAGCAGTTCTTC. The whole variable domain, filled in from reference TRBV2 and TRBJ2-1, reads EPEVTQTPSHQVTQMGQEVILRCVPISNHLYFYWYRQILGQKVEFLVSFYNNEISEKSEIFDDQFSVERPDGSNFTLKIRSTKLEDSAMYFCASLGTSGRSEQFFGPGTRLTVL.

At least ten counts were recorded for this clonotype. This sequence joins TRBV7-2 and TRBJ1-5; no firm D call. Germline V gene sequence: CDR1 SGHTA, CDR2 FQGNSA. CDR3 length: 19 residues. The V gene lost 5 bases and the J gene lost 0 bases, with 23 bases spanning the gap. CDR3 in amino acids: CASSPPTTEAYGSNQPQHF. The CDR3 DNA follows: TGTGCCAGCAGCCCACCAACGACCGAGGCATATGGTAGCAATCAGCCCCAGCATTTT.

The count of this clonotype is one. The CDR3: CSVGVSETQYF. In nucleotides, the CDR3 is TGCAGCGTTGGGGTTTCGGAGACCCAGTACTTC. V usage is TRBV29-1 and J usage is TRBJ2-5; D call uncertain. Between the trimmed V and J ends, which lost 4 bases and 5 bases, there was a span of 8 bases. The germline CDR1 and CDR2 sequences are SQVTM and ANQGSEA. The CDR3 length is 11 residues.

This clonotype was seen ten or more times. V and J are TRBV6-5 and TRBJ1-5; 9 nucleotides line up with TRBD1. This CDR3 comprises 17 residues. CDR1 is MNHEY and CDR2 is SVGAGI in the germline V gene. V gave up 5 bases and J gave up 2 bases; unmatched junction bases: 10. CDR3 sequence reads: CASSRDRVVVGNQPQHF. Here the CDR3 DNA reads TGTGCCAGCAGTCGGGACAGGGTGGTTGTTGGCAATCAGCCCCAGCATTTT.

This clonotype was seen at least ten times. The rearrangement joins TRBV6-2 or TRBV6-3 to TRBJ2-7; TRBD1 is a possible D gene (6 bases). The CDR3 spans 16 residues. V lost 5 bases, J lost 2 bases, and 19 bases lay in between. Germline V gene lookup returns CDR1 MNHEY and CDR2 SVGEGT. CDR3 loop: CASSIPPWDTTYEQYF. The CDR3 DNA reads TGTGCCAGCAGTATCCCCCCCTGGGACACAACCTACGAGCAGTACTTC.

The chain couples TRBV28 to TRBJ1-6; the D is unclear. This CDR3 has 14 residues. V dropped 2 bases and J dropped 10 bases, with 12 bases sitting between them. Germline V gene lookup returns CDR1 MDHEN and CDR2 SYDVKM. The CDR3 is CASSLTGGVSPLHF. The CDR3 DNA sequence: TGTGCCAGCAGTTTAACGGGCGGGGTCTCACCCCTCCACTTT.

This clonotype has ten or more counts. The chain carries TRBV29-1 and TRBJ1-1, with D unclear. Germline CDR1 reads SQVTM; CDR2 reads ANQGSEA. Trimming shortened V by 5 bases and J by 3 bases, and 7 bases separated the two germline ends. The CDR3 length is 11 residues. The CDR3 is CSVSADTEAFF. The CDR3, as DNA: TGCAGCGTTAGTGCAGACACTGAAGCTTTCTTT.

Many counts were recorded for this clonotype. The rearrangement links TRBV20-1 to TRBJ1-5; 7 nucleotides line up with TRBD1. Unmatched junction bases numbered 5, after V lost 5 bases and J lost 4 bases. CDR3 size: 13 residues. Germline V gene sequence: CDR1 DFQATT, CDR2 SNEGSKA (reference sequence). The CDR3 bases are TGCAGTGCTGCCGGGACAGTTAATCAGCCCCAGCATTTT. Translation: CSAAGTVNQPQHF.

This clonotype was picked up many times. CDR3 protein: CASTGERGPSTEAFF. The CDR3 bases are TGTGCCAGCACAGGGGAACGAGGCCCGAGCACTGAAGCTTTCTTT. J is TRBJ1-1 and V is TRBV19; 7 nucleotides agree with TRBD1. The V segment lost 9 bases and the J segment 4 bases; nucleotides outside the gene matches: 14. Germline-derived CDR1 and CDR2 are LNHDA and SQIVND (reference sequence). The CDR3 is 15 residues long.

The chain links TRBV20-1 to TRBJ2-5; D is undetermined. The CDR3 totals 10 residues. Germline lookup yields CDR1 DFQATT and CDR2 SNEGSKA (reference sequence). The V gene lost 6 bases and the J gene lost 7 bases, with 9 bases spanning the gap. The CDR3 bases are TGCAGTGCCTCTGCTCGGACCCAGTACTTC. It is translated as CSASARTQYF.

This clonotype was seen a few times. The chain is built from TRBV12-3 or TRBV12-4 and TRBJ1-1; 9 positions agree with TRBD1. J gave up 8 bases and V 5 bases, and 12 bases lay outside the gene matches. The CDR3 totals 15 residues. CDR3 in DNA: TGTGCCAGCAGTATCATCCCCCGGGACAGGGTAGAAGCTTTCTTT. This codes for CASSIIPRDRVEAFF.

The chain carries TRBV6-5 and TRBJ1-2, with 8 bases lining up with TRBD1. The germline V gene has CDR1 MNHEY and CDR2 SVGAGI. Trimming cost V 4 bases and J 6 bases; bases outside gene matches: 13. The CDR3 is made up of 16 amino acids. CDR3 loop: CASSSTAGGTSDGYTF. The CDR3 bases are TGTGCCAGCAGTTCGACTGCAGGGGGCACGTCTGATGGCTACACCTTC.

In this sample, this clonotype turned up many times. CDR3 residues: CASSGGHKKTQYF. The CDR3 DNA reads as TGTGCCAGCAGCGGCGGACATAAGAAGACCCAGTACTTC. This chain links TRBV9 with TRBJ2-5, with D maybe TRBD1 (5 bases). The CDR3 runs to 13 residues. Looked up from germline, CDR1 is SGDLS and CDR2 is YYNGEE. Trimming shortened V by 3 bases and J by 6 bases, and 12 bases separated the two germline ends. Drawing the rest from reference TRBV9 and TRBJ2-5, the complete variable domain is DSGVTQTPKHLITATGQRVTLRCSPRSGDLSVYWYQQSLDQGLQFLIQYYNGEERAKGNILERFSAQQFPDLHSELNLSSLELGDSALYFCASSGGHKKTQYFGPGTRLLVL.

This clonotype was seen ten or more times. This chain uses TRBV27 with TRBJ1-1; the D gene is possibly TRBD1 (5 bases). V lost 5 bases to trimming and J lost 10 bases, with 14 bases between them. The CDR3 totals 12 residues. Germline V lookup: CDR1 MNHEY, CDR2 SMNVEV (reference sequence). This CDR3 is CASSGDEMRAFF. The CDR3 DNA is TGTGCCAGCAGTGGGGACGAGATGCGAGCTTTCTTT.

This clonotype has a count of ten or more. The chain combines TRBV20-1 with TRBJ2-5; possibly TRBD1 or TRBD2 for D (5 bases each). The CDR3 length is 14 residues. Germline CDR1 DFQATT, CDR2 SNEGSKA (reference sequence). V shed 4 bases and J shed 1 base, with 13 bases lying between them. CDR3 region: CSAMWDLVQETQYF. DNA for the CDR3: TGCAGTGCTATGTGGGACCTCGTCCAAGAGACCCAGTACTTC.

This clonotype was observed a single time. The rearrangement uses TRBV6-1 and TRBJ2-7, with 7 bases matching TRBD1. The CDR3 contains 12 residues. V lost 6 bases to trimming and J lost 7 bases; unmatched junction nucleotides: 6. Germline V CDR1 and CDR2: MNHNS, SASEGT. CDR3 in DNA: TGTGCCAGCAGCACGGACAGGAATGAGCAGTACTTC. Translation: CASSTDRNEQYF.